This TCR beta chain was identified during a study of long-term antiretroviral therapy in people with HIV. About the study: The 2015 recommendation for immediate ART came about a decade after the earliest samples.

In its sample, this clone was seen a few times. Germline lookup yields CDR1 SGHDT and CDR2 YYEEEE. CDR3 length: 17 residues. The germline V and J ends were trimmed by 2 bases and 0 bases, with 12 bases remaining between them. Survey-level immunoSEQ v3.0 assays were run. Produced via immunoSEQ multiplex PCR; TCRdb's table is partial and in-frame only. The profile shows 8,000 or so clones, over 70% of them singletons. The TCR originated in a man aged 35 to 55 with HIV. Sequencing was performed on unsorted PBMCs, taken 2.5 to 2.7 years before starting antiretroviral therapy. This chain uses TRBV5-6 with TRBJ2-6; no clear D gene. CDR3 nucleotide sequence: TGTGCCAGCAGCTTTCCATCCTCTGTCTCTGGGGCCAACGTCCTGACTTTC. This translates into CASSFPSSVSGANVLTF.